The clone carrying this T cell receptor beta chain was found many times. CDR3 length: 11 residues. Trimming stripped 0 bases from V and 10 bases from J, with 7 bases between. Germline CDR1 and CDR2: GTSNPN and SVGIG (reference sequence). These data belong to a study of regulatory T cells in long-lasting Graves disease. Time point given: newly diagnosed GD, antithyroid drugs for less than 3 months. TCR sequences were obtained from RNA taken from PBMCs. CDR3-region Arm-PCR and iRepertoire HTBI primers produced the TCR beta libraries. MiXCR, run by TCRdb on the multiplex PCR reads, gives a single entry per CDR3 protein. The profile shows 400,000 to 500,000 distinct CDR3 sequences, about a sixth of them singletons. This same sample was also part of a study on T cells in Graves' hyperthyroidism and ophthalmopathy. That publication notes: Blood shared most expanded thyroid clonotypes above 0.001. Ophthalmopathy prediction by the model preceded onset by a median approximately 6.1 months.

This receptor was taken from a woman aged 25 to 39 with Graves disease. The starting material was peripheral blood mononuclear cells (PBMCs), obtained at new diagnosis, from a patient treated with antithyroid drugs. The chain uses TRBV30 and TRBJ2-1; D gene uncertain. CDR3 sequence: CAWSVTTEQFF. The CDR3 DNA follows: TGTGCCTGGAGTGTAACGACGGAGCAGTTCTTC. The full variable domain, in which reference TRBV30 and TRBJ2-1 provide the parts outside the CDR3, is SQTIHQWPATLVQPVGSPLSLECTVEGTSNPNLYWYRQAAGRGLQLLFYSVGIGQISSEVPQNLSASRPQDRQFILSSKKLLLSDSGFYLCAWSVTTEQFFGPGTRLTVL.